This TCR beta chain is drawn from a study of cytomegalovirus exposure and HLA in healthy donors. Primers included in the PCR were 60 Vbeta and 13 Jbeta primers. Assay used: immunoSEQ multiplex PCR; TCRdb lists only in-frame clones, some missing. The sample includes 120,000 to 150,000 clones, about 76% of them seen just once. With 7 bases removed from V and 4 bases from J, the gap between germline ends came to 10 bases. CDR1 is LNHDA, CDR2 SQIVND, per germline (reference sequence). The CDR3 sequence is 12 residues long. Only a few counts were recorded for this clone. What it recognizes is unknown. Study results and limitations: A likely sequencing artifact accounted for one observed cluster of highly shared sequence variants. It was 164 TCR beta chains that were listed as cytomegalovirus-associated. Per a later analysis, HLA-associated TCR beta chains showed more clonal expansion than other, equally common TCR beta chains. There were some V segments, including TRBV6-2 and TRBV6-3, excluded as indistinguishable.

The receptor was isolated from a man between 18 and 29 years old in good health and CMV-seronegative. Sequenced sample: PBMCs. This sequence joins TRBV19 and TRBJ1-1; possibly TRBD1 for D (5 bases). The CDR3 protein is CASIRGATEAFF. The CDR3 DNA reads TGTGCCAGTATCCGCGGGGCCACTGAAGCTTTCTTT.